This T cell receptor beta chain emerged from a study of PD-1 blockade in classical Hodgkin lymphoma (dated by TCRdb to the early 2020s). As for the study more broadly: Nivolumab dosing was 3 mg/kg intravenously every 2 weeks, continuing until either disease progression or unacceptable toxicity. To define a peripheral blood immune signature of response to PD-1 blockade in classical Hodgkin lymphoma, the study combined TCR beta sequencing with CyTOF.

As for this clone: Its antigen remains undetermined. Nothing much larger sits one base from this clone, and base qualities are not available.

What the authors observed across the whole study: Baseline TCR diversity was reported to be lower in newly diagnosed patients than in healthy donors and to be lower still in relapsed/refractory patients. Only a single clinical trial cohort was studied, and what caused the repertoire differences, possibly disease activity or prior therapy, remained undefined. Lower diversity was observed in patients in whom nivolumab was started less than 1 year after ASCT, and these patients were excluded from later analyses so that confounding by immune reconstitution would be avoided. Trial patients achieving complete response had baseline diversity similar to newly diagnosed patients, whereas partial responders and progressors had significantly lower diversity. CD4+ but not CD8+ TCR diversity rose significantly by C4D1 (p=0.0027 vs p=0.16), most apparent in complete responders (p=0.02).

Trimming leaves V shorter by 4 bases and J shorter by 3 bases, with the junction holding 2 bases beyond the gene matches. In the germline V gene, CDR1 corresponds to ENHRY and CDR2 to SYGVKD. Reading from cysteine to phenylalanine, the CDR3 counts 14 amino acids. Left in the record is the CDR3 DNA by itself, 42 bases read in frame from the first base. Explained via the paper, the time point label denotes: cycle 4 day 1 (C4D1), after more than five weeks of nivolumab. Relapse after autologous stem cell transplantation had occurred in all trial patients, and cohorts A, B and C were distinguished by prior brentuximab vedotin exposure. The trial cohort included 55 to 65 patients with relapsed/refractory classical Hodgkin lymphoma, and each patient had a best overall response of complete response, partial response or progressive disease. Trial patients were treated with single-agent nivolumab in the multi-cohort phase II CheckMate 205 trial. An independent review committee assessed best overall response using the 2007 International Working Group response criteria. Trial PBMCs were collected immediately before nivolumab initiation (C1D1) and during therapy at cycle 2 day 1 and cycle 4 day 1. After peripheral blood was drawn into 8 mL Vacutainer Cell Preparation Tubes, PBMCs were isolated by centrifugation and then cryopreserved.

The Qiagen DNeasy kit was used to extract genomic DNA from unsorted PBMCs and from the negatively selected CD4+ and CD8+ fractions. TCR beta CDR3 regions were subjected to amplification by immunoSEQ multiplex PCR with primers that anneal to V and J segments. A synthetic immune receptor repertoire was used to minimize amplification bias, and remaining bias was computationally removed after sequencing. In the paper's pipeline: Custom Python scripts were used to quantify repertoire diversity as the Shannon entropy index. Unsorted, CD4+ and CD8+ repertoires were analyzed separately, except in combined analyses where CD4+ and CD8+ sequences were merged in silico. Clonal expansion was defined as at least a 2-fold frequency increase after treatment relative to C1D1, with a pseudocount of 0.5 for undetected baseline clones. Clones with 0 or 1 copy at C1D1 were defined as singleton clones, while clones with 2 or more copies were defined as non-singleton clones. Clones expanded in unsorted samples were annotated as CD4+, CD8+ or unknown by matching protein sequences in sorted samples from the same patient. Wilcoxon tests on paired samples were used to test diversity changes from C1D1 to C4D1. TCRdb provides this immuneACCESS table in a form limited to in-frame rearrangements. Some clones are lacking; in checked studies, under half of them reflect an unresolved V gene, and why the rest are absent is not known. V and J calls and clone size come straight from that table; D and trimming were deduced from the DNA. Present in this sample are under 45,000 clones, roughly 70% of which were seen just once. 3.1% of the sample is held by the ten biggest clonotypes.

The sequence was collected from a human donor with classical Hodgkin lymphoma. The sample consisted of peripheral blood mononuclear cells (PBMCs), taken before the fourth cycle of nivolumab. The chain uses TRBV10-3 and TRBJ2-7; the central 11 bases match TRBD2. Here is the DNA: TGTGCCATCAGTGGGCTAGCGGGAGGCTACGAGCAGTACTTC. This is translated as CAISGLAGGYEQYF.